The rows below give T cell receptor beta chains drawn from one sample of a study of T-cell reconstitution after alpha-beta-depleted transplantation in children. TCRdb reprocessed the PCR reads with MiXCR, giving one entry per CDR3 protein. The profile shows around 670,000 distinct CDR3 sequences, 13% of them singletons. Specimen: PBMCs, collected before TCRalphabeta/CD19-depleted stem cell transplant. Receptors were obtained from a girl aged 2-10 years with congenital amegakaryocytic thrombocytopenia, due to receive a stem cell transplant. Each CDR3 is given with its conserved first and last residue. Fields, in order: D gene, V gene, J gene, clone size, CDR3 protein, CDR3 DNA. The D gene is left open where the match is weak. For some rows the clone size is stated as once, few or many, or as a class when expanded; others skip it.

>TRBD1|TRBV29-1|TRBJ2-7|many
CSVSPDRAAYEQYF
TGCAGCGTCTCTCCCGACAGGGCGGCCTACGAGCAGTACTTC
>.|TRBV28|TRBJ2-1|many
CASSPRPFQPRGEQFF
TGTGCCAGCAGCCCTCGGCCCTTTCAACCCCGCGGTGAGCAGTTCTTC
>TRBD1|TRBV7-6|TRBJ2-7|many
CASSLGVRTGSHEQYF
TGTGCCAGCAGCTTAGGTGTGAGGACAGGGTCCCACGAGCAGTACTTC
>TRBD1|TRBV20-1|TRBJ1-1|many
CSARPEGQGAFTEAFF
TGCAGTGCTAGACCGGAGGGACAGGGGGCTTTCACTGAAGCTTTCTTT
>.|TRBV14|TRBJ2-6|few
CASSQFRVSASGANVLTF
TGTGCCAGCAGCCAATTCCGGGTTTCGGCCTCTGGGGCCAACGTCCTGACTTTC
>.|TRBV5-6|TRBJ1-1|many
CASSLGASAEAFF
TGTGCCAGCAGTTTGGGGGCTTCGGCTGAAGCTTTCTTT
>.|TRBV24-1|TRBJ2-1|few
CATSDLGSQFF
TGTGCCACCAGTGATCTTGGTTCCCAGTTCTTC
>.|TRBV20-1|TRBJ1-1|many
CSAALNGDTEAFF
TGCAGTGCTGCCCTAAACGGGGACACTGAAGCTTTCTTT
>.|TRBV7-8|TRBJ1-4|few
CASRSATNEKLFF
TGTGCCAGCAGGTCAGCAACTAATGAAAAACTGTTTTTT
>.|TRBV5-1|TRBJ1-1|.
CASSQVGRDTEAFF
TGCGCCAGCAGCCAGGTCGGCAGGGACACTGAAGCTTTCTTT
>TRBD1|TRBV25-1|TRBJ2-7|.
CASSESLARQGYEQYF
TGTGCCAGCAGTGAATCCTTAGCTCGACAGGGCTACGAGCAGTACTTC
>.|TRBV30|TRBJ2-7|.
CAWSPLVAGEPYEQYF
TGTGCCTGGAGTCCGCTCGTGGCAGGCGAACCCTACGAGCAGTACTTC